Listed below are T cell receptor beta chains from one sample, sequenced in a study of blood T cell repertoires in COVID-19. Produced via immunoSEQ multiplex PCR; TCRdb's table is partial and in-frame only. The repertoire holds about 480,000 clones, with approximately 90% as singletons. The sample taken for sequencing was PBMCs or T cells enriched from blood (not recorded which). These receptors were obtained from a woman aged 40 to 50 who had recovered from COVID-19. Each CDR3 is given with its conserved first and last residue.

J gene	V gene	CDR3 protein
TRBJ2-3	TRBV5-4	CASSQRGGSLTDTQYF
TRBJ1-6	TRBV6-2/TRBV6-3	CASSYSPLGTGTGWAPLHF
TRBJ2-2	TRBV19	CASRHLAGDPGELFF
TRBJ2-1	TRBV19	CASSTSGISYNEQFF
TRBJ1-2	TRBV7-2	CASSLSKDSGGYGYTF
TRBJ2-7	TRBV4-3	CASSQGAGGNSYEQYF
TRBJ2-5	TRBV15	CATSRALGDPSGTEETQYF
TRBJ2-7	TRBV7-2	CASSLDNTYEQYF
TRBJ1-2	TRBV28	CASSKNYGYTF
TRBJ2-7	TRBV4-1	CASSKGGSYEQYF
TRBJ1-2	TRBV6-5	CASNKQGRSNYGYTF
TRBJ2-5	TRBV5-1	CASSWTGGGETQYF
TRBJ1-1	TRBV11-2	CASSLATGLDTEAFF
TRBJ1-6	TRBV6-2/TRBV6-3	CASSYSKPGGGSYNSPLHF
TRBJ2-7	TRBV5-4	CASTGGAGAAYEQYF
TRBJ2-7	TRBV4-3	CASSQESGNWYEQYF
TRBJ2-7	TRBV7-2	CASRTPGGYEQYF
TRBJ1-1	TRBV6-5	CASRNLQGMNTEAFF
TRBJ1-1	TRBV10-3	CAVRGGPDTEAFF
TRBJ2-5	TRBV7-2	CASSLAKAGGETQYF
TRBJ1-2	TRBV13	CASSPGDSLYGYTF
TRBJ2-1	TRBV9	CASSAQGQEDEQFF
TRBJ1-1	TRBV18	CASSPYRGTEAFF
TRBJ2-5	TRBV20-1	CSASLDRSQETQYF
TRBJ2-5	TRBV11-3	CASSLSRAGGFQETQYF
TRBJ1-5	TRBV2	CASRPFTQISNQPQHF
TRBJ1-3	TRBV5-6	CASSLGAYSGNTIYF
TRBJ1-1	TRBV11-2	CASSSPQGAEAFF
TRBJ2-7	TRBV2	CASSEESYEQYF
TRBJ2-7	TRBV7-2	CASSWAKDSNEQYF
TRBJ2-7	TRBV10-3	CAISDRERYEQYF
TRBJ2-3	TRBV5-1	CASSWGSTGSTDTQYF
TRBJ2-1	TRBV19	CASGTSGQWNEQFF
TRBJ2-1	TRBV19	CASRQNGDNEQFF
TRBJ2-5	TRBV11-3	CASSLVLASGPQETQYF
TRBJ1-2	TRBV27	CASSPSGVGYTF
TRBJ1-5	TRBV30	CAWSPSQGQPQHF
TRBJ2-1	TRBV6-5	CASTGGFEQFF
TRBJ2-1	TRBV7-6	CASSLELNNEQFF
TRBJ2-2	TRBV11-2	CASSLFLSGTGGTGELFF
TRBJ1-6	TRBV19	CASSVTAHDSPLHF
TRBJ1-1	TRBV7-9	CASSLEGGYTEAFF
TRBJ1-4	TRBV6-1	CASSEWTGGEKLFF
TRBJ1-1	TRBV9	CASSPPGGGTEAFF
TRBJ2-5	TRBV7-2	CASSLGGRVQETQYF
TRBJ2-3	TRBV4-2	CASSQDGTSGRATDTQYF
TRBJ2-7	TRBV7-2	CASSITGTSGTYEQYF
TRBJ2-3	TRBV6-5	CASRQAPEDTQYF
TRBJ2-2	TRBV18	CASSPGLAPGELFF
TRBJ2-5	TRBV12-3/TRBV12-4	CASSLQGETQYF